The present T cell receptor (beta chain) was sequenced within a study of shared clonotypes between healthy human individuals. The assay was run at deep level. Researchers divided each subset's genomic DNA evenly across several immunoSEQ plates. Sequencing used immunoSEQ multiplex PCR; TCRdb keeps in-frame clones, though not all of them. This table holds roughly 2.5 million clones, over 85% found once. This clone came up a few times. The target antigen is unknown. Other DNA sequences within the sample encode an identical CDR3. General observations from the study: Several donors had 4% to 5% of their naive CD4 clonotypes in common.

V dropped 2 bases and J dropped 1; count of bases not matched to a gene: 5. Germline CDR1 reads KGHSH; CDR2 reads LQKENI. The CDR3 loop spans 16 amino acids. CD4+ cell separation produced CD45RA+ naive and CD45RA-negative memory subsets. This chain uses TRBV18 with TRBJ2-1; 7 nucleotides match TRBD2. This sequence was found in a man aged 18 to 30 in good health. Sequenced: naive CD4+ T cells sorted from blood. The subset here: CD45RA+ positively selected. CDR3 residues: CASSPASGRSYNEQFF. The DNA of the CDR3 is TGTGCCAGCTCACCAGCTAGCGGCCGGTCCTACAATGAGCAGTTCTTC.